This T cell receptor (beta chain) was sequenced for a study of blood T cell repertoires in COVID-19. About the research overall: Both acute and convalescent COVID-19 samples were obtained from the United States, Italy and Spain. The analysed material was cDNA or gDNA that came from T cells, B-cell-depleted T cells, or PBMCs.

The germline CDR1 and CDR2 sequences are SGHKS and YYEKEE (reference sequence). The CDR3 runs to 16 residues. The V end was cut by 4 bases, the J end by 1 base, with 15 bases between. The table lists this clone with a few counts. In the original processing: Cell counts per sample came from amplifying reference gene primers. Assay: immunoSEQ multiplex PCR; the TCRdb copy retains only in-frame clones and omits some. V, J and clone size derive from that table, while D and trimming were established from the DNA sequence. The data hold a few hundred thousand clones, with about 88% observed a single time. The origin of this receptor is a man in his forties or fifties with active or convalescent COVID-19. Source material: peripheral blood. V is TRBV5-5 and J is TRBJ1-3; D ambiguous. The CDR3 loop reads CASSRSLPGSGNTIYF. CDR3 in DNA: TGTGCCAGCAGCCGGTCGTTACCGGGATCTGGAAACACCATATATTTT.